This T cell receptor beta chain was documented in a study of T cells expressing NK-cell markers. Findings and caveats of the study: What remained unclear was the HCMV specificity of expanded NKG2C+ T cell clones. The CD3+CD56-NKG2C+ fraction of a few donors was also led by these clonotypes. NKG2C+ dominant clonotypes from more than 5 donors made up about 1.0-7.5% of CD8+ T cells.

Looked up from germline, CDR1 is LNHNV and CDR2 is YYDKDF (reference sequence). This CDR3 comprises 14 residues. For this clonotype: Its antigen is undetermined.

TCRdb reprocessed the 5' RACE reads and reports one entry per CDR3 protein, with no DNA. This sample carries some 110,000 distinct CDR3 sequences, with about a fifth going to the ten biggest clones. The clonotype was recovered from a woman aged 18-70 years in good health. Sequencing was done on a sample of blood T cells: a sorted CD56 or NKG2C T cell subset, CD4+ or CD8+ T cells, or bulk PBMC T cells (not recorded which). This chain links TRBV15 with TRBJ2-5; TCRdb's assignment of TRBD1 cannot be checked, as there is no DNA. The CDR3 spells CATSRDSRGETQYF.